The source of this T cell receptor beta chain is a study of cytomegalovirus exposure and HLA in healthy donors (dated by TCRdb to 2017 to 2019). At the level of the whole study: According to an earlier analysis of 587 of the donors, 150 million to 200 million T cells yielded 90 million to 130 million unique TCR beta sequences and more than 250 Gb of sequence data. Among over 350 genotyped donors of the cohort, an average of roughly 240,000 unique TCR beta nucleotide sequences were sequenced per donor, approximately 20% of them non-productive. Roughly 5 DR-DQ haplotypes were treated as single units for association and clustering because of strong linkage in the cohort. A separate validation cohort of about 110 different subjects was used in addition to the approximately 700-subject first cohort. Both class I and class II loci were covered by HLA typing, at four-digit resolution. An earlier analysis of about 600 of the donors used high-throughput TCR beta sequencing to judge whether each TCR beta V gene segment behaved as functional or pseudogenic. In a later genetic analysis, genome-wide SNP genotypes for about 55% of the 666 donors were used, and that subset was treated as a discovery cohort. Among the approximately 400 genotyped donors, 81% belonged to the genetic ancestry cluster associated with self-reported Caucasian donors. Using immunosequencing, the study profiled T cell repertoires from around 670 subjects and related those repertoires to cytomegalovirus serostatus. Every repertoire in the discovery cohort had been generated on one and the same sequencing platform. Donor age, sex, ethnicity and CMV serostatus were compiled alongside the repertoire data. To predict cytomegalovirus infection status, the study combined high-throughput TCR immunosequencing, statistical association of individual TCRs with disease status, and machine learning. Rather than using new phenotypic data, the later analysis identified candidate immune exposures from TCR beta sequences and from how often those sequences occurred across donors. Typing coverage differed by locus: A, B, C, DRB1 and DQB1 were typed in roughly 629-640 donors, DQA1 in roughly 510, DPA1 in some 570, and DPB1 in just under 490. An early release covering 550 to 700 HLA-typed donors comprised about 310 gigabases of sequencing data and approximately 80 million unique TCR sequences. The study was designed to test whether signatures of past pathogen exposure could be identified by cataloging public T cell receptors. A later analysis re-examined previously published TCR beta repertoires from about 700 donors and added high-resolution HLA genotyping to investigate patterns of TCR occurrence. The investigation overall reported the following: Correlated functional status among segregating V segments might reflect linkage disequilibrium, but an unknown experimental factor could not be ruled out. In a later genetic analysis, fewer N-insertions in productive TCRs were reported among donors in an Asian-associated ancestry cluster than the approximately 630-donor mean. According to a later analysis, TCR association rates differed among HLA loci, with DRB1 alleles showing the most associated TCRs and HLA-C alleles showing the fewest. A later genetic analysis associated a missense DCLRE1C variant with V-gene and J-gene trimming of TCR beta chains, and an independent cohort replicated the association. Most CMV-associated TCR beta chains appeared to be HLA-restricted in a later analysis, and the HLA associations seemed to be driven largely by CMV exposure. In both the original and validation cohorts, the classifier was reported to diagnose cytomegalovirus status with high specificity and sensitivity. Because counts were too low, some 17 rarely observed V segments, including chromosome 9 orphons, were excluded from the earlier analysis of some 590 of the donors. A total of 150 or so TCR beta chains were listed by the study as associated with cytomegalovirus. In vitro tests confirmed that a few of the cytomegalovirus-associated TCR beta chains recognize cytomegalovirus antigens. The sequencing pipeline was judged likely to have produced a cluster of highly shared sequence variants as a technical artifact. At a false discovery rate of 0.05, a later analysis linked 16,951 TCR beta sequences to specific HLA alleles. This cohort had only TCR beta chains sequenced, and the lack of alpha or paired-chain data limited which features could be detected. Most TCR sequences were observed very rarely across donors, whereas some public TCRs were present in many individuals. Immune exposure information for the cohort was limited to CMV serostatus. HLA typing was unavailable for some donors at each locus, so association tests used only the typed subset. A further reported finding was that TCR beta sequences accurately predicted the HLA-A and HLA-B alleles for most subjects in the first cohort. Some IMGT-functional V segments, including TRBV6-2 and TRBV6-3, could not be told apart with the 87-base-pair reads, so those segments were excluded. Strong co-occurrence of HLA alleles, especially DR and DQ, made assigning TCR associations to individual alleles difficult. According to the authors, the approach could potentially be generalized to other disease states and immunological phenotypes. In an earlier analysis of some 500 of the donors, most TCR beta V segments appeared in productive rearrangements about 90% or about 30% of the time, broadly matching IMGT annotations. The presence/absence analyses assumed that sequencing depth was roughly uniform across donors, and that assumption may not be true. Several of the top co-occurrence clusters appeared to be linked to parvovirus B19, influenza, CMV and Epstein-Barr virus, according to a later analysis. In a later analysis, HLA-associated TCR beta chains showed more clonal expansion and lower generation probabilities than non-associated chains that were equally common.

The cysteine opens and the phenylalanine closes a CDR3 of 14 amino acids. Only the CDR3 DNA stays, 42 bases, in frame from base 1. For this chain, trimming is 4 bases at the V end and 1 base at the J end, and the number of junction bases without a gene match is 3. Sequences KGHSY (CDR1) and FQNENV (CDR2) are obtained from the germline V gene. Library construction relied on the immunoSEQ multiplex PCR assay. The multiplex PCR relied on a mix of 60 forward primers for TCR Vbeta segments and 13 reverse primers for TCR Jbeta segments. The CDR3 region of rearranged TCR beta genes was amplified from genomic DNA by a multiplex PCR assay. On the Illumina HiSeq System, the amplified TCR beta libraries were sequenced as 87-base-pair reads. The authors processed their data as follows. Across the 500 to 750 repertoires, a later analysis counted tens of millions of unique TCR beta chains, approximately 12 million of which were shared by at least two donors. Raw reads were error-corrected and collapsed into unique sequences by a nearest-neighbor algorithm in which closely related sequences were merged to remove PCR and sequencing errors. Alignment of CDR3 sequences to IMGT reference sequences was used to assign V, D and J gene segments. For a sequence to be retained, at least a six-nucleotide match to both a V gene segment and a J gene segment was required. A rearrangement counted as productive if the CDR3 had no stop codons and remained in frame with V and J, and every other rearrangement counted as non-productive. Following IMGT convention, CDR3 was defined as the stretch from the second conserved V-encoded cysteine to the conserved J-encoded phenylalanine. Sequences without an unambiguous match to a single V gene segment were excluded from the earlier analysis of almost 600 of the donors. In an earlier analysis of 450 to 700 of the donors, V segments were called functional above 56.7% productive rearrangements and were called segregating when the between-donor standard deviation exceeded 5%. A statistical classification framework was developed to diagnose cytomegalovirus status using the catalog of TCR beta chain sequences. In a later analysis, TCR nucleotide sequences were compared against IMGT/GENE-DB human TR gene sequences so that V and J genes could be assigned. The TCRdist pipeline was used in a later analysis to assign CDR3 sequences and most-parsimonious VDJ recombination scenarios. In a later analysis, each TCR beta chain was defined by its CDR3 amino acid sequence together with its V-gene family, and reads lacking a unique V-gene family were excluded. A later analysis removed 592 highly shared, low-generation-probability nucleotide sequences to deal with suspected cross-contamination and a sequencing artifact. In a later analysis, a clonal expansion index for each public chain was calculated from normalized within-repertoire ranks of inferred template counts. In a later analysis, generation probabilities were computed with a VDJ recombination model fitted to out-of-frame rearrangements, and the resulting probabilities were checked against IGoR. Hypergeometric tests were used in a later analysis to score TCR-TCR, TCR-HLA and TCR-CMV co-occurrence, with a repertoire-size bias correction applied to the TCR pairs. False discovery rates were estimated in a later analysis by permuting HLA or CMV assignments 20 times. In a later analysis, co-occurring TCRs were grouped with DBSCAN, and TCRdist sequence similarity was added when clustering was performed within HLA-allele-positive subsets. Repertoires with fewer than 30,000 or more than 120,000 public chains were left out of co-occurrence clustering, as were about five repertoires with anomalous nucleotide sharing. What TCRdb holds here is the immuneACCESS table cut down to in-frame rearrangements. Part of the clones is not present; checked against another copy, under half of the missing clones reflect an unresolved V gene, and the others are unexplained. D and trimming come from the DNA, and the V and J calls and clone size come from that table. The sample profile shows under 200,000 clones; 80% of them were found once. The ten most abundant clones make up about 1.9% of the sample.

The cohort consisted of some 670 healthy bone marrow donors. At the time of sampling, all cohort members were nominally healthy, though unrecorded immune exposures were likely present. CMV serostatus was recorded as positive for about 300 and negative for about 50% of the roughly 670 cohort members, whereas no CMV serostatus was recorded for the donor in question. Each donor provided a peripheral blood sample, and peripheral blood mononuclear cells were used for TCR beta sequencing. Genomic DNA extraction from the blood cell samples was performed with the Qiagen DNeasy Blood Extraction Kit. This clone appeared a few times. Which antigen it targets is not known. No clone much larger than this one lies a single base away; base qualities are absent.

The chain uses TRBV16 and TRBJ1-1, with 7 bases aligning to TRBD1. The receptor was isolated from a human donor in good health. The sample taken for sequencing was PBMCs. CDR3 protein: CASSLRTGNTEAFF. The nucleotides are TGTGCCAGCAGCCTTAGGACAGGGAACACTGAAGCTTTCTTT.